Listed below are T cell receptor beta chains from one sample, sequenced in a study of PD-1 blockade in mismatch repair-deficient tumors. Sequencing used immunoSEQ multiplex PCR; TCRdb keeps in-frame clones, though not all of them. The table lists more than 95,000 clones, 86% of them singletons. The sequences come from peripheral blood, collected 44 weeks after starting pembrolizumab. These receptors were obtained from an adult with mismatch repair-deficient cancer. Both conserved end residues are part of each CDR3. D genes are given only for firm matches. Size is omitted from some rows. Given values are once, few, many or a class for expanded clones.

clone_size j_call v_call d_call cdr3_aa cdr3_nt
NA TRBJ2-5 TRBV6-1 TRBD1 CASSEGAGLETQYF TGTGCCAGCTCCGAGGGGGCAGGGTTGGAGACCCAGTACTTC
NA TRBJ2-4 TRBV7-9 NA CASSPTWGAKNIQYF TGTGCCAGCAGCCCAACCTGGGGAGCCAAAAACATTCAGTACTTC
NA TRBJ2-5 TRBV7-9 NA CASSLETGGDQETQYF TGTGCCAGCAGCTTAGAAACAGGGGGGGACCAAGAGACCCAGTACTTC
NA TRBJ2-5 TRBV4-3 NA CASSQALGSQGEGYETQYF TGCGCCAGCAGCCAAGCCCTCGGGAGTCAGGGCGAGGGGTACGAGACCCAGTACTTC
NA TRBJ2-7 TRBV6-1 TRBD1 CASRPGQGFYEQYF TGTGCCAGCAGGCCGGGACAGGGGTTCTACGAGCAGTACTTC
NA TRBJ2-1 TRBV29-1 TRBD2 CSVVTGTSGRASYNEQFF TGCAGCGTTGTTACCGGGACTAGCGGGAGGGCGAGCTACAATGAGCAGTTCTTC
NA TRBJ2-7 TRBV13 TRBD1 CASSATGTGVEQYF TGTGCCAGCAGCGCGACCGGGACAGGGGTCGAGCAGTACTTC
NA TRBJ2-2 TRBV4-2 TRBD1 CAISDRGWQELFF TGTGCCATCTCGGACAGGGGGTGGCAGGAGCTGTTTTTT
NA TRBJ2-5 TRBV11-2 NA CASRSPKEETQYF TGTGCCAGCCGAAGCCCGAAGGAGGAGACCCAGTACTTC
NA TRBJ1-5 TRBV6-5 NA CASSYRPGSQWPQHF TGTGCCAGCAGTTACAGGCCGGGCTCCCAATGGCCCCAGCATTTT
NA TRBJ2-7 TRBV7-9 TRBD1 CASSRDRNRLDYEQYF TGTGCCAGCAGCCGGGACAGGAATCGATTGGACTACGAGCAGTACTTC
NA TRBJ2-5 TRBV5-1 NA CASSGRETQYF TGCGCCAGCAGTGGGAGAGAGACCCAGTACTTC
NA TRBJ2-6 TRBV27 NA CASSLGMANVLTF TGTGCCAGCAGTTTAGGCATGGCCAACGTCCTGACTTTC
NA TRBJ1-5 TRBV28 NA CASSLLSTAASQPQHF TGTGCCAGCAGTTTGCTCTCTACGGCTGCTTCCCAGCCCCAGCATTTT
NA TRBJ1-1 TRBV28 TRBD1 CASRTGQGSSEAFF TGTGCCAGCAGGACCGGACAGGGGAGTTCTGAAGCTTTCTTT
NA TRBJ2-1 TRBV7-9 TRBD2 CASTKREEGRHEQFF TGTGCCAGCACCAAGCGGGAGGAAGGACGGCATGAGCAGTTCTTC
NA TRBJ1-1 TRBV6-5 NA CASSYSGGLNTEAFF TGTGCCAGCAGTTACTCGGGGGGGCTGAACACTGAAGCTTTCTTT
once TRBJ1-2 TRBV2 NA CASSEQASYGYTF TGTGCCAGCAGCGAACAGGCTTCCTATGGCTACACCTTC
NA TRBJ2-7 TRBV12-5 NA CASGLSWQSRSLERDQEQQYF TGTGCTAGTGGTTTGTCGTGGCAAAGCCGTAGCTTGGAAAGAGACCAAGAGCAGCAGTACTTC